This T cell receptor beta chain was found in a study of OX40 agonist ivuxolimab in advanced cancers. Study as a whole: Dose-escalation patients' cancers were hepatocellular carcinoma, melanoma, renal cell or head and neck cancer.

Worth noting for this clone: Its antigen is not identified.

Profiling relied on immunoSEQ multiplex PCR, and the TCRdb table lists in-frame clones only, not all of them. The data contain about 73,000 clones, more than 70% of them singletons. Trimming removed 5 bases from V and 2 bases from J, with 16 bases in between. Germline assignment: CDR1 SGHTA and CDR2 FQGTGA. This CDR3 comprises 16 residues. Study-level findings and limits: By week 6 at 0.1 to 3.0 mg/kg, blood CD4+ and CD8+ T cells had expanded clonally.

The material was CD4+ or CD8+ T cells sorted from blood, obtained in a trial of the OX40 agonist ivuxolimab. This TCR was recovered from an adult with an advanced solid tumor such as melanoma, head and neck, liver or kidney cancer. This chain uses TRBV7-3 with TRBJ2-4; the D gene could be TRBD1 or TRBD2 (5 bases each). The CDR3 bases are TGTGCCAGCAGCCCAACGGCAGGGACGTCCAAAAACATTCAGTACTTC. Protein product: CASSPTAGTSKNIQYF.